The clone carrying this T cell receptor beta chain was found a few times. Its antigen is unidentified. This sample was included in a study of T-cell memory formation after mild COVID-19. For the study at large: Among the donors, TCR clusters were largely specific to each donor. Study findings and constraints: From day 15 to 85, contracting clones were balanced between CD4 and CD8, whereas later expanders leaned toward CD4+. Detection of some responders pre-infection suggested pre-existing cross-reactive memory T cells participated.

V was clipped by 6 bases and J by 7 bases, with 6 bases between them. This CDR3 region has 11 residues. Germline V gene sequence: CDR1 MNHEY, CDR2 SVGEGT. TCRdb recomputed calls from the 5' RACE reads with MiXCR, one row per CDR3 protein. The sample includes about 130,000 distinct CDR3 sequences, around 15% of them seen just once. This clonotype was sampled from a young man who had mild COVID-19 (a few samples of this study predate the infection). Cell type and time point are not known. This chain joins TRBV6-2 or TRBV6-3 and TRBJ2-2; D uncertain. The source material was PBMCs or a T cell subset sorted from them (not recorded which). The CDR3 DNA reads TGTGCCAGCAGGATGAACGGGGAGCTGTTTTTT. Its translation is CASRMNGELFF.